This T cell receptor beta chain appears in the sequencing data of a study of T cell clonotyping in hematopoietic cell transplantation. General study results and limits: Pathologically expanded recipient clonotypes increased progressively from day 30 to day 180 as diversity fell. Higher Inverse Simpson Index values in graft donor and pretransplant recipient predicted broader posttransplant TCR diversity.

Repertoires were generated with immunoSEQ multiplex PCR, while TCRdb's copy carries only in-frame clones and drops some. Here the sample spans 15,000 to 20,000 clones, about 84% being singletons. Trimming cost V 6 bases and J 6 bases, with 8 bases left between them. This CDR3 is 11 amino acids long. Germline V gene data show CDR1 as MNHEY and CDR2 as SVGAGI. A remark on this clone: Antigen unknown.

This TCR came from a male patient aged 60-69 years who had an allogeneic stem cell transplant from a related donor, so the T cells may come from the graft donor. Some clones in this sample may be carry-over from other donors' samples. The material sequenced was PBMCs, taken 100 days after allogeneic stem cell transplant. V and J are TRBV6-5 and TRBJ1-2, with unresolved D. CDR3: CASSSFDGYTF. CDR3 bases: TGTGCCAGCAGCTCCTTCGATGGCTACACCTTC.